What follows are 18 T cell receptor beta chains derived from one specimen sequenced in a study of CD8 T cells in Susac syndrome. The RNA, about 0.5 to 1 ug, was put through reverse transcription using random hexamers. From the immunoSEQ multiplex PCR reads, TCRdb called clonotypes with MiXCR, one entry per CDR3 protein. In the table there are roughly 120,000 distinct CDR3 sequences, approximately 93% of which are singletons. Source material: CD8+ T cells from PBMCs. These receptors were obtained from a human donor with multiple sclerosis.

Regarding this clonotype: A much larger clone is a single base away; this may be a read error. The CDR3, as DNA: TGTGCCAGCTGTCTAACAGGTGACACTGAAGCTTTCTTT. This translates into CASCLTGDTEAFF. This chain links TRBV6-6 with TRBJ1-1, with D maybe TRBD1 (5 bases). Looked up from germline, CDR1 is MNHNY and CDR2 is SVGAGI (reference sequence). The CDR3 loop spans 13 amino acids. V dropped 8 bases and J dropped 3 bases, with 13 bases sitting between them.

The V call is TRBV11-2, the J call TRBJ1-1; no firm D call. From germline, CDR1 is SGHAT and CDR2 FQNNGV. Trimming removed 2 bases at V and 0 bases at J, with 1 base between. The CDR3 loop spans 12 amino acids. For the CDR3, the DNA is TGTGCCAGCAGCTTATTGAACACTGAAGCTTTCTTT. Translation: CASSLLNTEAFF.

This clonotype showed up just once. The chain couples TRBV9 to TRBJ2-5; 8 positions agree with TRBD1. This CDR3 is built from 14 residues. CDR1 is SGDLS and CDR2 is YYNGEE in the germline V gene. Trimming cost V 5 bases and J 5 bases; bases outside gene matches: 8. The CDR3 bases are TGTGCCAGCAGTCGCCAGGGGGCCGGGGAGACCCAGTACTTC. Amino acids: CASSRQGAGETQYF.

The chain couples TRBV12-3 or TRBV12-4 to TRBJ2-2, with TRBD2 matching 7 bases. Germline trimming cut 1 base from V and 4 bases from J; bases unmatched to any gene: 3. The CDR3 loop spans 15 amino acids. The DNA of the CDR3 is TGTGCCAGCAGTTTAGGGCGGGGGAGCACCGGGGAGCTGTTTTTT. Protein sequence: CASSLGRGSTGELFF.

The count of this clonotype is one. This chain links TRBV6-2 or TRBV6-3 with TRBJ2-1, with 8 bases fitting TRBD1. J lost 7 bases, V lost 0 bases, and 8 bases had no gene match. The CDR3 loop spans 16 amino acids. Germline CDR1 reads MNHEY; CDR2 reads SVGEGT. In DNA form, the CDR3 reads TGTGCCAGCAGTTACTCCCCCGGACAGGGCGGTAATGAGCAGTTCTTC. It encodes CASSYSPGQGGNEQFF.

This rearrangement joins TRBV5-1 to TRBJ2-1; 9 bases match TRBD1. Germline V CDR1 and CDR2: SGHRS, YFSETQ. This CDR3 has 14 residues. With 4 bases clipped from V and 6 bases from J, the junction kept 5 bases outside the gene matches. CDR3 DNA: TGCGCCAGCAGCACGACAGGGGGAGCCAATGAGCAGTTCTTC. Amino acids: CASSTTGGANEQFF.

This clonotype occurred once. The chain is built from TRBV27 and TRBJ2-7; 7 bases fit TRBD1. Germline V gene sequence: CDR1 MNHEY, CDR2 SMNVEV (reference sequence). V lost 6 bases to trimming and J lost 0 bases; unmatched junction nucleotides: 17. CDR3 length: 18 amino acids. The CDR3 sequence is CASSPDPYHRGSSYEQYV. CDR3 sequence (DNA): TGTGCCAGCAGCCCGGACCCTTACCACAGGGGCAGCTCCTACGAGCAGTACGTC.

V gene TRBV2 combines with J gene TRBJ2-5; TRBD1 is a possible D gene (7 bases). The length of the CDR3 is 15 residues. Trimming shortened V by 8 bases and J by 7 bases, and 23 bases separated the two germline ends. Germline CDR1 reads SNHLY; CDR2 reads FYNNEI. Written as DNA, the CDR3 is TGTGCCAGCTGGAGGAGGGACAGCCGGGGAGGGACCCAGTACTTC. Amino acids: CASWRRDSRGGTQYF. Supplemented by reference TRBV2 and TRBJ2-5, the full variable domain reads EPEVTQTPSHQVTQMGQEVILRCVPISNHLYFYWYRQILGQKVEFLVSFYNNEISEKSEIFDDQFSVERPDGSNFTLKIRSTKLEDSAMYFCASWRRDSRGGTQYFGPGTRLLVL.

The CDR3 is CASSTYWSRRPGTDTQYF. For the CDR3, the DNA is TGTGCCAGCAGCACTTATTGGTCCCGGCGCCCAGGCACAGATACGCAGTATTTT. The rearrangement links TRBV27 to TRBJ2-3; D unclear. The CDR3 is made up of 18 amino acids. The V and J ends lost 6 bases and 1 base respectively, with 23 bases between them. Germline CDR1 MNHEY, CDR2 SMNVEV (reference sequence).

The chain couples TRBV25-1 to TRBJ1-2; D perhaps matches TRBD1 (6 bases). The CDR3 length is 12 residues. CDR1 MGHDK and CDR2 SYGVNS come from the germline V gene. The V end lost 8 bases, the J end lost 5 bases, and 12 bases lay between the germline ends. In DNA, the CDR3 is TGTGCCAGCTCCGGACAGAGGTATGGCTACACCTTC. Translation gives CASSGQRYGYTF.

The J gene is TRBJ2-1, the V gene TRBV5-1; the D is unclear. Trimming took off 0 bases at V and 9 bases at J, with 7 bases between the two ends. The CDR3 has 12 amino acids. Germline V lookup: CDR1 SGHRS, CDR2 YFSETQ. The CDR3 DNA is TGCGCCAGCAGCTTGGTTCGAGGTGAGCAGTTCTTC. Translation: CASSLVRGEQFF.

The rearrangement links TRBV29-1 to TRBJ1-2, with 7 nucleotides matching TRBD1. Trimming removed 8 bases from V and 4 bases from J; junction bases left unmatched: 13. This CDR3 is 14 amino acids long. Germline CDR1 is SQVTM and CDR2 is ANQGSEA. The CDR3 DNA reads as TGCAGCTGCCGTGACAGGGTGGGGATCTATGGCTACACCTTC. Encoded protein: CSCRDRVGIYGYTF.

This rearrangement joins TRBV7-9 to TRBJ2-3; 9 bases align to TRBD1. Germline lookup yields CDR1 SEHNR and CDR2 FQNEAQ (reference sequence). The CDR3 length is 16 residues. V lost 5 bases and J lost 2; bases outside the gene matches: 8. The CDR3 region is CASSPGTGKLTDTQYF. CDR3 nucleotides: TGTGCCAGCAGCCCTGGGACAGGGAAACTCACAGATACGCAGTATTTT.

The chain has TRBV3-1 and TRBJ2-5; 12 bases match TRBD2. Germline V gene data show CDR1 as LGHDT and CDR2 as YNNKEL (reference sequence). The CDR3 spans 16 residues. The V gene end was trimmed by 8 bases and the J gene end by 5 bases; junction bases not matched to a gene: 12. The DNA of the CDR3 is TGTGCCAGCGACAATTCTAGCGGGAGGGCCTGGGAGACCCAGTACTTC. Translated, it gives CASDNSSGRAWETQYF.

The CDR3 nucleotides are TGTGCCAGCAGCTCCAGACAGTCCGGAGGGACCGGGGAGCTGTTTTTT. Translated, it gives CASSSRQSGGTGELFF. The chain uses TRBV7-9 and TRBJ2-2; D might be TRBD2 (6 bases). The V end was cut by 4 bases, the J end by 5 bases, with 17 bases between. The CDR3 extends over 16 amino acids. Per the germline V gene, CDR1 is SEHNR and CDR2 is FQNEAQ (reference sequence). Full variable domain (missing parts from reference TRBV7-9 and TRBJ2-2): DTGVSQNPRHKITKRGQNVTFRCDPISEHNRLYWYRQTLGQGPEFLTYFQNEAQLEKSRLLSDRFSAERPKGSFSTLEIQRTEQGDSAMYLCASSSRQSGGTGELFFGEGSRLTVL.

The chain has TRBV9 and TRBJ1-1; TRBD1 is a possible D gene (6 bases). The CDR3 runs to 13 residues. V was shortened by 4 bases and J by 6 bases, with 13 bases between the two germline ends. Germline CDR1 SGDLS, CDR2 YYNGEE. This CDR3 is CASSPRGGPEAFF. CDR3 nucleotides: TGTGCCAGCAGCCCAAGGGGGGGCCCTGAAGCTTTCTTT.

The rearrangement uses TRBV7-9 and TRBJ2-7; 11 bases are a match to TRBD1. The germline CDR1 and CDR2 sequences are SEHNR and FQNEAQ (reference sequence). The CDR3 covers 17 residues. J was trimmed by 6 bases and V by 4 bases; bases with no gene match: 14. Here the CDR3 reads CASSSPGQGAVHGEQYF. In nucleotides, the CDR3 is TGTGCCAGCAGCTCCCCCGGACAGGGGGCGGTGCATGGCGAGCAGTACTTC.

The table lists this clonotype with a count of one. The CDR3, as DNA: TGTGCCAGCAGTTTTCGGACTAGCGGGAGGGCGGCGCAGTTCTTC. Encoded protein: CASSFRTSGRAAQFF. V gene TRBV28 combines with J gene TRBJ2-1; 15 positions agree with TRBD2. Germline CDR1 MDHEN, CDR2 SYDVKM. The CDR3 length is 15 residues. V was pared by 3 bases and J by 12 bases, with 6 bases of the junction left unmatched.